Described below is a single T cell receptor (beta chain) sequence and its context. Antigen: not known. These data originate in a study of PD-1 blockade in classical Hodgkin lymphoma. Findings and caveats of the study: The origin of the repertoire differences remains undefined, with disease activity or prior therapy as possible causes.

Profiled with immunoSEQ multiplex PCR; TCRdb holds only in-frame clones, not every one. The data hold about 13,000 clones, with over 75% observed a single time. Relapse after autologous stem cell transplantation occurred in every patient, and brentuximab vedotin exposure varied. The CDR3 is made up of 15 amino acids. The ends lost 0 bases at V and 5 bases at J; junction bases unmatched: 3. Germline loops: CDR1 LNHNV, CDR2 YYDKDF (reference sequence). The TCR originated in a human donor with classical Hodgkin lymphoma. This rearrangement joins TRBV15 to TRBJ1-5; TRBD1 matches 8 bases. The sample here was peripheral blood mononuclear cells (PBMCs), taken at baseline. The CDR3 loop is CATSREARGHQPQHF. In DNA form, the CDR3 reads TGTGCCACCAGCAGAGAAGCCAGGGGGCATCAGCCCCAGCATTTT.